This T cell receptor beta chain was sequenced during a study of radiation and T cells in renal cell carcinoma. Study-wide context: Nephrectomy followed 15 Gy stereotactic body radiation by 4 weeks. Whole-study findings and limits: In blood, top tumor clones expanded by 2 weeks, shrinking by 4.

The germline V gene has CDR1 LNHDA and CDR2 SQIVND (reference sequence). The CDR3 is 14 residues long. Unmatched junction bases numbered 4, after V lost 5 bases and J lost 6 bases. The time point denotes: blood 2 weeks post-SBRT. Stated treatment: 15 Gy SBRT to primary tumor, nephrectomy 4 weeks later. Blood was sampled at baseline, 2 weeks and 4 weeks after SBRT. Clear cell pathology was present in this patient's renal cell carcinoma. TCRdb's copy holds only in-frame clones and misses some; the assay was immunoSEQ multiplex PCR. This table holds 45,000 to 55,000 clones, 80% found once. As concerns this clone: Its matching antigen is unknown.

The clonotype comes from a woman between 65 and 79 years old with renal cell carcinoma. This rearrangement joins TRBV19 to TRBJ2-2; 9 nucleotides match TRBD1. This specimen consisted of blood, obtained from a patient whose treatment included radiotherapy and nephrectomy. Written as DNA, the CDR3 is TGTGCCAGTAGTTCAGGACAGGGGTCCGGGGAGCTGTTTTTT. It encodes CASSSGQGSGELFF.